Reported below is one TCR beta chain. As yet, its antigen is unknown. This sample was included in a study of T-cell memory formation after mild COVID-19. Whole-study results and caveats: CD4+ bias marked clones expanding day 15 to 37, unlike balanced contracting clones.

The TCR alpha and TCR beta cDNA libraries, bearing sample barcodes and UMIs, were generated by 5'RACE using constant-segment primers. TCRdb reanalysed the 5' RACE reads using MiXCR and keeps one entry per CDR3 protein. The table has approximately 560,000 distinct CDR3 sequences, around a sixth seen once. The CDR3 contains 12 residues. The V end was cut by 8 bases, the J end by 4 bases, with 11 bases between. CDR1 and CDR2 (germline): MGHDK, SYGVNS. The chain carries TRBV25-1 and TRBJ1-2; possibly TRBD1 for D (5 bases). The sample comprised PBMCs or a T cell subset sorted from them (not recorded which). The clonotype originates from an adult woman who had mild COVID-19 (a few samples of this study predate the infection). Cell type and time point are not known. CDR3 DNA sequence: TGTGCCAGCTCTAGACAGCTCTATGGCTACACCTTC. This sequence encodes CASSRQLYGYTF.